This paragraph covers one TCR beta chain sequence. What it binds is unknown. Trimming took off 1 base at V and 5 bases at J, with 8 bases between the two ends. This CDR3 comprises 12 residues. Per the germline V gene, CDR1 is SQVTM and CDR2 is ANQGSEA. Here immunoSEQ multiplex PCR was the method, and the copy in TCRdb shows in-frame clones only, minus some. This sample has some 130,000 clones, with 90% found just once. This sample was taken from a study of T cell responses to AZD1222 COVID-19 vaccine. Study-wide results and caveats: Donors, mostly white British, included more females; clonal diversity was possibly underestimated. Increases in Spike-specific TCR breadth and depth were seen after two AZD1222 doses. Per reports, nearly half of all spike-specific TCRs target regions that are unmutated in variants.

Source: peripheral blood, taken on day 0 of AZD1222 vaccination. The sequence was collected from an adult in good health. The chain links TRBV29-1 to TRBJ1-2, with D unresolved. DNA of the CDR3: TGCAGCGTTGAAGGGGGAGGGTATGGCTACACCTTC. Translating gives CSVEGGGYGYTF.